The entry below gives a single T cell receptor beta chain sequence along with its context. These data are taken from a study of radiotherapy plus CTLA-4 blockade in lung cancer. Overall study: Objective responses were seen in around a sixth of patients, disease control in approximately 30%.

V was clipped by 7 bases and J by 2 bases, with 12 bases between them. This CDR3 has 13 amino acids. Germline-derived CDR1 and CDR2 are SEHNR and FQNEAQ (reference sequence). TCRdb's copy holds only in-frame clones and misses some; the assay was immunoSEQ multiplex PCR. This table holds roughly 54,000 clones, roughly 84% found once. The rearrangement links TRBV7-9 to TRBJ2-7, with a possible D match to TRBD1 (6 bases). Sequencing used peripheral blood, obtained from a patient treated with radiotherapy plus ipilimumab. The clonotype originates from a human donor with non-small cell lung cancer who had a partial response to radiotherapy plus ipilimumab. This chain's CDR3 is CASTRTETYEQYF. CDR3 bases: TGTGCCAGCACCCGGACAGAGACCTACGAGCAGTACTTC.